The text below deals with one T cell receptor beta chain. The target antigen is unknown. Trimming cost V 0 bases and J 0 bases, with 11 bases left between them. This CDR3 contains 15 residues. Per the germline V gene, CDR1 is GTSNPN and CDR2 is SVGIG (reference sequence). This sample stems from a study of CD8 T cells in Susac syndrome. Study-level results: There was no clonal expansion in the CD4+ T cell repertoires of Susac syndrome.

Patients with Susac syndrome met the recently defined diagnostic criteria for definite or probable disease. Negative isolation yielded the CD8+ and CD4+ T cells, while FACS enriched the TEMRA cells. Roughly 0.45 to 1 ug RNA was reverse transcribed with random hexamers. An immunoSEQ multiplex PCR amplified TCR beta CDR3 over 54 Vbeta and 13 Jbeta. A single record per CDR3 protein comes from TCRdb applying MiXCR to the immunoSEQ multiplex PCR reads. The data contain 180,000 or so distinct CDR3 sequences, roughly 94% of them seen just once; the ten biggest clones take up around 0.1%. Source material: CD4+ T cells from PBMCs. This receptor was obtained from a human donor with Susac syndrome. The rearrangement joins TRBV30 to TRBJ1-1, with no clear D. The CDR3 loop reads CAWSVLRQMNTEAFF. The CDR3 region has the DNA TGTGCCTGGAGTGTATTGCGGCAAATGAACACTGAAGCTTTCTTT.